Below, one T cell receptor (beta chain) is given with its context. The antigen remains undetermined. The CDR3 has 17 residues. Germline V gene sequence: CDR1 SEHNR, CDR2 FQNEAQ (reference sequence). The sample is drawn from a study of CXCR3-negative and CXCR3-positive naive CD8 T cells. Study-wide points: Because surface CD5 did not distinguish the naive subsets, TCR strength was inferred from TRB CDR3 properties.

TRB cDNA was prepared as libraries by UMI-labeled 5' RACE. TCRdb reanalyzed the 5' RACE reads, giving one entry per CDR3 protein sequence and no DNA. Its listing shows about 38,000 distinct CDR3 sequences. The chain combines TRBV7-9 with TRBJ2-5; the D gene TCRdb calls, TRBD2, cannot be checked with no DNA. The sample comprised memory CD8+ T cells from blood. The sequence was obtained from a human donor in good health. Some clones in this sample may be carry-over from other donors' samples. The CDR3 loop is CASSSSTQLALVETQYF.